The 15 T cell receptor beta chains below all came from one sample that was sequenced in a study of cytotoxic CD8 clonotypes in ibrutinib-treated CLL. Clones were read by immunoSEQ multiplex PCR, and TCRdb kept only the in-frame ones, dropping some. The sample holds some 130,000 clones; less than 90% are singletons and the top ten take around 3%. Sequenced material: PBMCs, taken after 24 months of ibrutinib treatment. Source of these receptors: a human donor with chronic lymphocytic leukemia.

The J gene is TRBJ2-2, the V gene TRBV5-5; the D is unclear. Per germline, CDR1 SGHKS and CDR2 YYEKEE (reference sequence). Trimming shortened V by 0 bases and J by 0 bases, and 15 bases separated the two germline ends. The CDR3 totals 18 residues. CDR3 DNA sequence: TGTGCCAGCAGCTTGGGGTTTTTTGGGCAGTCGAACACCGGGGAGCTGTTTTTT. It translates to CASSLGFFGQSNTGELFF.

The V and J genes are TRBV7-9 and TRBJ2-7; D gene ambiguous. This CDR3 spans 15 amino acids. V was trimmed by 1 base and J by 0 bases, leaving 10 bases between them. Germline V gives CDR1 SEHNR, CDR2 FQNEAQ (reference sequence). The CDR3 nucleotides read TGTGCCAGCAGCTTAGAGGGTTTAATCTCCTACGAGCAGTACTTC. It is translated as CASSLEGLISYEQYF. Looking up the rest from reference TRBV7-9 and TRBJ2-7 gives the full variable domain: DTGVSQNPRHKITKRGQNVTFRCDPISEHNRLYWYRQTLGQGPEFLTYFQNEAQLEKSRLLSDRFSAERPKGSFSTLEIQRTEQGDSAMYLCASSLEGLISYEQYFGPGTRLTVT.

V and J are TRBV9 and TRBJ1-3; D is possibly TRBD1 (6 bases). The germline gives CDR1 SGDLS, CDR2 YYNGEE. V gave up 4 bases and J gave up 4 bases, with 12 bases separating them. This CDR3 spans 14 amino acids. The CDR3 loop reads CASSSWGGGNTIYF. The CDR3 DNA is TGTGCCAGCAGCTCCTGGGGGGGCGGAAACACCATATATTTT. Supplemented by reference TRBV9 and TRBJ1-3, the full variable domain reads DSGVTQTPKHLITATGQRVTLRCSPRSGDLSVYWYQQSLDQGLQFLIQYYNGEERAKGNILERFSAQQFPDLHSELNLSSLELGDSALYFCASSSWGGGNTIYFGEGSWLTVV.

This chain uses TRBV5-1 with TRBJ2-3; D gene unclear. V was cut by 6 bases and J by 1 base, with 12 bases left in between. Looked up from germline, CDR1 is SGHRS and CDR2 is YFSETQ. The CDR3 has 14 residues. CDR3 bases: TGCGCCAGCACCTCTGACACCGGCACAGATACGCAGTATTTT. Translated, it gives CASTSDTGTDTQYF.

The chain couples TRBV2 to TRBJ1-5; 8 nucleotides match TRBD1. V gave up 1 base and J gave up 6 bases; unmatched junction bases: 8. Germline CDR1 is SNHLY and CDR2 is FYNNEI. The CDR3 covers 16 residues. DNA of the CDR3: TGTGCCAGCAGTGAAGGGGGGGACAGGCCCATTCAGCCCCAGCATTTT. Translating it yields CASSEGGDRPIQPQHF.

The chain carries TRBV7-6 and TRBJ2-1; weak D call: TRBD1 (6 bases). The CDR3 is made up of 16 amino acids. V was clipped by 5 bases and J by 5 bases, with 19 bases between them. Germline CDR1 is SGHVS and CDR2 is FNYEAQ. CDR3 bases: TGTGCCAGCAGCCACAGGGTTCGGGGTTGGGACAATGAGCAGTTCTTC. Encoded protein: CASSHRVRGWDNEQFF.

This chain links TRBV7-9 with TRBJ1-1; maybe TRBD1 (5 bases). The CDR3 extends over 15 amino acids. Germline V gene data show CDR1 as SEHNR and CDR2 as FQNEAQ (reference sequence). Trimming took off 2 bases at V and 2 bases at J, with 12 bases between the two ends. CDR3 DNA sequence: TGTGCCAGCAGCTTATCAGACAGACCTAACACTGAAGCTTTCTTT. This gives the protein CASSLSDRPNTEAFF.

This clone was detected only once. This chain links TRBV5-1 with TRBJ1-6, with 7 positions matching TRBD1. Germline CDR1 and CDR2: SGHRS and YFSETQ. With 2 bases clipped from V and 9 bases from J, the junction kept 8 bases outside the gene matches. The CDR3 runs to 15 residues. The CDR3 sequence: CASSFDRVSGSPLHF. The CDR3 DNA reads TGCGCCAGCAGCTTCGACAGGGTCAGTGGTTCACCCCTCCACTTT.

The V gene is TRBV5-1, the J gene TRBJ2-7; possible D gene TRBD1, 5 bases. V shed 0 bases and J shed 7 bases, with 17 bases lying between them. There are 15 residues in the CDR3. Germline loops: CDR1 SGHRS, CDR2 YFSETQ. The CDR3 loop is CASSLEGGSQGEQYF. Written as DNA, the CDR3 is TGCGCCAGCAGCTTGGAAGGTGGTAGTCAGGGTGAGCAGTACTTC.

The chain is built from TRBV19 and TRBJ1-5; possibly TRBD1 for D (5 bases). CDR3 length equals 15 residues. Trimming removed 3 bases at V and 7 bases at J, with 16 bases between. Germline V gives CDR1 LNHDA, CDR2 SQIVND (reference sequence). CDR3 DNA: TGTGCCAGTAGTATGGGAAATGGGGGAAGACAGCCCCAGCATTTT. Translated, it gives CASSMGNGGRQPQHF.

The chain combines TRBV7-2 with TRBJ2-3; D assignment may be TRBD1 or TRBD2 (6 bases each). The length of the CDR3 is 15 residues. The ends were cut back, 3 bases at V and 7 bases at J, with 17 bases in the middle. The germline V gene has CDR1 SGHTA and CDR2 FQGNSA. The CDR3 DNA is TGTGCCAGCAGCTTTGATCCCAGGGGACTGAATACGCAGTATTTT. The encoded protein is CASSFDPRGLNTQYF.

The V gene is TRBV7-2, the J gene TRBJ1-1; D is ambiguous. The CDR3 has 13 residues. Germline V gene data show CDR1 as SGHTA and CDR2 as FQGNSA. The V gene lost 2 bases and the J gene lost 5 bases, with 9 bases spanning the gap. The CDR3 coding sequence is TGTGCCAGCAGCTTACTGGGGATGACTGAAGCTTTCTTT. Translating it yields CASSLLGMTEAFF.

The CDR3 region is CAWSASGNTIYF. In nucleotides, the CDR3 is TGTGCCTGGAGCGCCTCTGGAAACACCATATATTTT. This chain links TRBV30 with TRBJ1-3, with no clear D. The V gene's germline CDR1 is GTSNPN and CDR2 SVGIG (reference sequence). Trimming cost V 3 bases and J 0 bases, with 3 bases left between them. The CDR3 runs 12 residues.

V usage is TRBV30 and J usage is TRBJ1-4; D gene ambiguous. Germline values: CDR1 GTSNPN, CDR2 SVGIG (reference sequence). V shed 0 bases and J shed 5 bases, with 7 bases lying between them. The CDR3 contains 13 residues. CDR3 residues: CAWSVTRNEKLFF. CDR3 DNA sequence: TGTGCCTGGAGTGTAACCAGGAATGAAAAACTGTTTTTT.

This sequence joins TRBV7-3 and TRBJ1-6; D remains unclear. CDR1 and CDR2 (germline): SGHTA, FQGTGA. This CDR3 has 13 amino acids. Trimming left V 4 bases short and J 9 bases short, with 10 bases between. CDR3 in amino acids: CASSSTRRSPLHF. The DNA of the CDR3 is TGTGCCAGCAGCTCAACCCGACGTTCACCCCTCCACTTT.